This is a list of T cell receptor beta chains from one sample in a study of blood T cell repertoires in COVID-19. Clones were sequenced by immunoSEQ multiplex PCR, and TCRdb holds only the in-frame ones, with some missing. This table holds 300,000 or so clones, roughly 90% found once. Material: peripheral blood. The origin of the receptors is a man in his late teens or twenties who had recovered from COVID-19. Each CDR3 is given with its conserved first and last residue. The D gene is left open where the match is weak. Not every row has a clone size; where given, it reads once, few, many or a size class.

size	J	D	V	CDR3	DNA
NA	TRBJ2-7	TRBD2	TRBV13	CASSSSGRSSYEQYF	TGTGCCAGCAGCTCTAGCGGAAGGAGCTCCTACGAGCAGTACTTC
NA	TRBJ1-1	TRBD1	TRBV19	CASSLPGGVSTEAFF	TGTGCCAGTAGCCTCCCAGGGGGCGTGAGCACTGAAGCTTTCTTT
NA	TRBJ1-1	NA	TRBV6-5	CASRPQEGISEAFF	TGTGCCAGCAGACCCCAGGAGGGAATATCTGAAGCTTTCTTT
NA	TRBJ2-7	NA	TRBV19	CASSRGVNEQYF	TGTGCCAGTAGCCGAGGTGTCAACGAGCAGTACTTC
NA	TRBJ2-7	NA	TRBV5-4	CASSASMDSAGYEQYF	TGTGCCAGCAGCGCGTCCATGGACTCCGCCGGATACGAGCAGTACTTC
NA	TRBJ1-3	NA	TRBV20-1	CSASSWAGSGNTIYF	TGCAGTGCTAGTAGTTGGGCAGGCTCTGGAAACACCATATATTTT
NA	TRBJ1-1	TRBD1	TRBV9	CASSAEEQGWATEAFF	TGTGCCAGCAGCGCCGAGGAACAGGGGTGGGCCACTGAAGCTTTCTTT
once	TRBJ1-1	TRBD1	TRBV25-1	CASSDPGTVGEAFF	TGTGCCAGCAGTGACCCCGGGACAGTAGGGGAAGCTTTCTTT
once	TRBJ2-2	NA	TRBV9	CASGEGELFF	TGTGCCAGCGGAGAAGGGGAGCTGTTTTTT
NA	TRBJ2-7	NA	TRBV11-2	CASSPQVYYEQYF	TGTGCCAGCAGCCCGCAGGTTTACTACGAGCAGTACTTC
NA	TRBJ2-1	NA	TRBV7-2	CASSLAPGSSYNEQFF	TGTGCCAGCAGCTTAGCCCCGGGGAGCTCCTACAATGAGCAGTTCTTC
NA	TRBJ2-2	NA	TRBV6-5	CASSYETGNTGELFF	TGTGCCAGCAGTTACGAGACAGGGAACACCGGGGAGCTGTTTTTT
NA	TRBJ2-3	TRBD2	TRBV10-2	CASSTLAGGGNTQYF	TGCGCCAGCTCGACGCTAGCGGGGGGCGGGAATACGCAGTATTTT
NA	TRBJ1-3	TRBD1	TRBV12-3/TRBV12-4	CASSWGQGITIYF	TGTGCCAGCAGCTGGGGACAGGGTATCACCATATATTTT
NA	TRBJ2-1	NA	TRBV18	CASSPRSVAGSSYNEQFF	TGTGCCAGCTCACCGCGATCTGTTGCGGGGAGCTCCTACAATGAGCAGTTCTTC
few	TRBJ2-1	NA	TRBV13	CASSLQVEQFF	TGTGCCAGCAGCTTACAGGTTGAGCAGTTCTTC
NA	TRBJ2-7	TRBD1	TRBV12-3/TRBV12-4	CASSFDREVEQYF	TGTGCCAGCAGTTTCGACAGGGAAGTCGAGCAGTACTTC
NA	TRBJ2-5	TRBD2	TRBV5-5	CASSEPGLAGQETQYF	TGTGCCAGCAGCGAACCGGGACTAGCGGGGCAAGAGACCCAGTACTTC
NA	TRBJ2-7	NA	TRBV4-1	CASSQSPTGSYEQYF	TGCGCCAGCAGCCAAAGTCCGACAGGTTCCTACGAGCAGTACTTC
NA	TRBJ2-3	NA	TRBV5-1	CASSITWDTQYF	TGCGCCAGCAGCATTACATGGGATACGCAGTATTTT
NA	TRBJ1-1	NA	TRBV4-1	CASSPRQVDTEAFF	TGCGCCAGCAGCCCAAGGCAGGTGGACACTGAAGCTTTCTTT
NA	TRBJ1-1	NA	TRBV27	CASSLMGGNEAFF	TGTGCCAGCAGTTTAATGGGGGGAAATGAAGCTTTCTTT
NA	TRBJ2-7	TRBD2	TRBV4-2	CASSQDLAEYEQYF	TGTGCCAGCAGCCAAGACCTAGCGGAGTACGAGCAGTACTTC
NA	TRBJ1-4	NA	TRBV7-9	CASSFTEQGFEEKLFF	TGTGCCAGCAGCTTCACCGAACAGGGCTTTGAGGAAAAACTGTTTTTT
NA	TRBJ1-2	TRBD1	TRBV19	CASSNRDRASVGGYTF	TGTGCCAGTAGTAACCGAGACAGGGCATCAGTTGGTGGCTACACCTTC
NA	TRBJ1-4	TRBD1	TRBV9	CASSGRQGQATNEKLFF	TGTGCCAGCAGCGGTCGACAGGGCCAAGCAACTAATGAAAAACTGTTTTTT